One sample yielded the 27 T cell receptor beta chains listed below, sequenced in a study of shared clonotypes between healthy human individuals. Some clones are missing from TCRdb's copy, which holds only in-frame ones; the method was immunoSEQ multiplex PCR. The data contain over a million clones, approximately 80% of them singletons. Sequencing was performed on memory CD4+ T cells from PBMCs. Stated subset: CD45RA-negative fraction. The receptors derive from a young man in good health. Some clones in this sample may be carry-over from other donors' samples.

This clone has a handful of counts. This CDR3 is CAISESVSLQGDTQYF. In DNA form, the CDR3 reads TGTGCCATCAGTGAGTCGGTGTCCCTCCAGGGAGATACGCAGTATTTT. This chain links TRBV10-3 with TRBJ2-3, with D maybe TRBD1 (5 bases). Germline V gene lookup returns CDR1 ENHRY and CDR2 SYGVKD. This CDR3 is 16 amino acids long. V gave up 0 bases and J gave up 5 bases, with 15 bases separating them.

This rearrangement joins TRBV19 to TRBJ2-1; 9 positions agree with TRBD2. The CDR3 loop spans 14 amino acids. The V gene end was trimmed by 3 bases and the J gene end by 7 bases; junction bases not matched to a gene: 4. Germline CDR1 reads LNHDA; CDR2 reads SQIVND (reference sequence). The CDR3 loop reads CASSIKREANEQFF. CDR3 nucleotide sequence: TGTGCCAGTAGTATTAAGCGGGAGGCTAATGAGCAGTTCTTC.

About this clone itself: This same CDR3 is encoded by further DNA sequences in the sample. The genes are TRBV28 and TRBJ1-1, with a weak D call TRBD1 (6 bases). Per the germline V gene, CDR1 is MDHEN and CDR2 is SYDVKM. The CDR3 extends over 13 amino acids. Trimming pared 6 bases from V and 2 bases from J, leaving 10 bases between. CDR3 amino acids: CASRGRGNTEAFF. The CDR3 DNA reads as TGTGCCAGCAGGGGCAGGGGCAACACTGAAGCTTTCTTT.

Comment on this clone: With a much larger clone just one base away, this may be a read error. CDR3 bases: TGTGCCAGCAGCGCTACAGATACGCAGTATTTT. Protein product: CASSATDTQYF. The chain carries TRBV7-9 and TRBJ2-3; no clear D. Trimming took 5 bases from V and 3 from J, leaving 3 bases between them. This CDR3 has 11 amino acids. Germline loops: CDR1 SEHNR, CDR2 FQNEAQ (reference sequence).

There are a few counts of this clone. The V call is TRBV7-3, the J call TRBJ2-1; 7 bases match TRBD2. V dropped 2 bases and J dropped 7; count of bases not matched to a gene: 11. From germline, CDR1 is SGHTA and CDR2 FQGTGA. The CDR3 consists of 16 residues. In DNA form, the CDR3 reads TGTGCCAGCAGCTTACAAGCGGGACTTTTACAGAATGAGCAGTTCTTC. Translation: CASSLQAGLLQNEQFF.

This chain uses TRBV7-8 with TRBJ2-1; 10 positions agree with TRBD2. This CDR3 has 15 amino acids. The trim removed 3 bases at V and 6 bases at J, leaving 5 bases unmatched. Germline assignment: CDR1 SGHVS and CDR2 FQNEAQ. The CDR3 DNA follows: TGTGCCAGCAGCTTGAGGGGACTAGCGATCAATGAGCAGTTCTTC. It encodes CASSLRGLAINEQFF.

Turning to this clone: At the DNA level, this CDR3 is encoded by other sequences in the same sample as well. This chain's CDR3 is CASSPDREGEQYF. The CDR3 nucleotides are TGTGCCAGCTCGCCCGACAGGGAGGGCGAGCAGTACTTC. The chain couples TRBV18 to TRBJ2-7; D tentatively fits TRBD1 or TRBD2 (7 bases each). The germline V gene has CDR1 KGHSH and CDR2 LQKENI. This CDR3 region has 13 residues. Deletions cut 6 bases from V and 6 bases from J, with 15 bases between.

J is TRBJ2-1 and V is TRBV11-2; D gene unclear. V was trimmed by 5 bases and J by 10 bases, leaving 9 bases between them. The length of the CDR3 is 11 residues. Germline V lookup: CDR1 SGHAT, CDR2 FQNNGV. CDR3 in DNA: TGTGCCAGCAGCCCGCGCCCAGAGCAGTTCTTC. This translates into CASSPRPEQFF.

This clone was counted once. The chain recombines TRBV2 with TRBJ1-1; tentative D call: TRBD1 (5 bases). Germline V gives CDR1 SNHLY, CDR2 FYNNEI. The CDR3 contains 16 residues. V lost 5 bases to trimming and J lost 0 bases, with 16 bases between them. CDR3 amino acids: CASSRGWGRMNTEAFF. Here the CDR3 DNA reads TGTGCCAGCAGTCGGGGCTGGGGCAGAATGAACACTGAAGCTTTCTTT.

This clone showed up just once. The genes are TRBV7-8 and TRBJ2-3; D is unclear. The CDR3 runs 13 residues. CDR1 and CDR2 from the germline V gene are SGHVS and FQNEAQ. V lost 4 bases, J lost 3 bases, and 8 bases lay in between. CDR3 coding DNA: TGTGCCAGCAGCTCCCAGAGAACAGATACGCAGTATTTT. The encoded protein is CASSSQRTDTQYF.

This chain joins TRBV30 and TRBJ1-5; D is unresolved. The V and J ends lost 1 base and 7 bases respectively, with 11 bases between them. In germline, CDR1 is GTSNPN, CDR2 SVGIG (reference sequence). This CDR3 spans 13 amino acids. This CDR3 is CAWSGRAGQPQHF. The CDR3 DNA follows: TGTGCCTGGAGTGGTCGGGCGGGACAGCCCCAGCATTTT.

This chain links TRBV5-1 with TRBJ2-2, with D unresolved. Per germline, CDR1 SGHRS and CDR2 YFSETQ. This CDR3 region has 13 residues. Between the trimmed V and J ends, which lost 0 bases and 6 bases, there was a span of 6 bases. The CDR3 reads CASSLVAAGELFF. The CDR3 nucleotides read TGCGCCAGCAGCTTGGTAGCCGCCGGGGAGCTGTTTTTT.

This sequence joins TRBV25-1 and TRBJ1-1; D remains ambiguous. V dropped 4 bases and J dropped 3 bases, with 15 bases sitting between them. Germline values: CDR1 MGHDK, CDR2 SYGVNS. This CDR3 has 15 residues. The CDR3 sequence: CASSGMGLTYTEAFF. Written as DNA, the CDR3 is TGTGCCAGCAGTGGGATGGGGTTGACGTACACTGAAGCTTTCTTT.

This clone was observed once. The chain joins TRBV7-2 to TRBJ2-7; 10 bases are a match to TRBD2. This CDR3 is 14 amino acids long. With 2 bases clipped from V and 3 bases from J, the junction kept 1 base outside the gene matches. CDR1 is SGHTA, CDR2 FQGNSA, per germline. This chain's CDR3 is CASSLQREGYEQYF. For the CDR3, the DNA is TGTGCCAGCAGCTTACAGCGGGAGGGCTACGAGCAGTACTTC.

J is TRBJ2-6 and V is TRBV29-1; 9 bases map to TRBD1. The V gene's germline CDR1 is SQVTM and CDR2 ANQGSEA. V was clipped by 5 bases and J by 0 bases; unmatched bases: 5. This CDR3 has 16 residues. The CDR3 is CSVRGQGSSGANVLTF. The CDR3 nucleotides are TGCAGCGTTAGGGGACAGGGTAGCTCTGGGGCCAACGTCCTGACTTTC. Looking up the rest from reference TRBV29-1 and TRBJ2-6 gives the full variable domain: SAVISQKPSRDICQRGTSLTIQCQVDSQVTMMFWYRQQPGQSLTLIATANQGSEATYESGFVIDKFPISRPNLTFSTLTVSNMSPEDSSIYLCSVRGQGSSGANVLTFGAGSRLTVL.

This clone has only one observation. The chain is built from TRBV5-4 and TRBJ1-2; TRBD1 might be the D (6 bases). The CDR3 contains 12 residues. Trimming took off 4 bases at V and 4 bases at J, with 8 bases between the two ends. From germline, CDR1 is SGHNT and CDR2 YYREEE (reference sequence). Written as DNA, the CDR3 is TGTGCCAGCAGCCCCAGGGGCTATGGCTACACCTTC. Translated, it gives CASSPRGYGYTF.

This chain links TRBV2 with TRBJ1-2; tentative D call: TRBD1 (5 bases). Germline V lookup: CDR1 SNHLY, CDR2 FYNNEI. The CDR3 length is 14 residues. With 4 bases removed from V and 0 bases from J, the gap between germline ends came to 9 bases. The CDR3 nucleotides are TGTGCCAGCAGTGGACCGACAGCTAACTATGGCTACACCTTC. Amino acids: CASSGPTANYGYTF.

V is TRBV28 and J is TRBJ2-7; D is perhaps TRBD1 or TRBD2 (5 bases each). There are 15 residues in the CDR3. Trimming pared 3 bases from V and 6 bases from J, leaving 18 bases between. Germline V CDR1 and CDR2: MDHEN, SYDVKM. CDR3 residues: CASSFVGDGGAEQYF. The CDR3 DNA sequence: TGTGCCAGCAGTTTTGTCGGGGACGGAGGCGCCGAGCAGTACTTC.

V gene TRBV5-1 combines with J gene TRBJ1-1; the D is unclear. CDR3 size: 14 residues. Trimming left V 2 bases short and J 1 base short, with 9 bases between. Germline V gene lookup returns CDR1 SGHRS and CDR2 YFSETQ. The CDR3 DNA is TGCGCCAGCAGCTTCGCCCCCGAGAACACTGAAGCTTTCTTT. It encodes CASSFAPENTEAFF. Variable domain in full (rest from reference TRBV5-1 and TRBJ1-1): KAGVTQTPRYLIKTRGQQVTLSCSPISGHRSVSWYQQTPGQGLQFLFEYFSETQRNKGNFPGRFSGRQFSNSRSEMNVSTLELGDSALYLCASSFAPENTEAFFGQGTRLTVV.

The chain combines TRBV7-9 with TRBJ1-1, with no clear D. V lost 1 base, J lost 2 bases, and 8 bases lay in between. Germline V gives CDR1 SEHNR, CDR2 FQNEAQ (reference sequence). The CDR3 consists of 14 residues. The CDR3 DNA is TGTGCCAGCAGCTTAGGTCGGGCAAACACTGAAGCTTTCTTT. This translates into CASSLGRANTEAFF. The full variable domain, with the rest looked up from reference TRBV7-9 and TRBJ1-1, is DTGVSQNPRHKITKRGQNVTFRCDPISEHNRLYWYRQTLGQGPEFLTYFQNEAQLEKSRLLSDRFSAERPKGSFSTLEIQRTEQGDSAMYLCASSLGRANTEAFFGQGTRLTVV.

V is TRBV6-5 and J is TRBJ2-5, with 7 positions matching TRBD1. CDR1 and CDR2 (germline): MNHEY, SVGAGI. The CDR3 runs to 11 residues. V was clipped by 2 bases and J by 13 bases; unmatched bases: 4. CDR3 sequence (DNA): TGTGCCAGCAGTTACGAGGGGGCCTGGTACTTC. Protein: CASSYEGAWYF.

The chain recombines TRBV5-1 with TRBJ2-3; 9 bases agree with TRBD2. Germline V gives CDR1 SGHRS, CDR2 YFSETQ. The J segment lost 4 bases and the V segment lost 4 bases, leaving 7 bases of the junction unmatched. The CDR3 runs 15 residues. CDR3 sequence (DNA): TGCGCCAGCAGCCCGGGACTAGCAGGATCAGATACGCAGTATTTT. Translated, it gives CASSPGLAGSDTQYF.

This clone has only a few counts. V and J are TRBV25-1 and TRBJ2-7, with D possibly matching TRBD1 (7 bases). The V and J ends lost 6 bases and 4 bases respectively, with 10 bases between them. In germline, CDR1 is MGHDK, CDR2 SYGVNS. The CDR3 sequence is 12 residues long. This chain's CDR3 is CASSAGQYEQYF. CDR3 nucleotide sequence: TGTGCCAGCAGCGCGGGACAGTACGAGCAGTACTTC.

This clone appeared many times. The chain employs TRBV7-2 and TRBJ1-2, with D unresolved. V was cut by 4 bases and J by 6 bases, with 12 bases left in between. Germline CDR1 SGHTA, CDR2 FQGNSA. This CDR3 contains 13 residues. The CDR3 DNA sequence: TGTGCCAGCAGCTCCTTTGCGGGAGATGGCTACACCTTC. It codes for CASSSFAGDGYTF.

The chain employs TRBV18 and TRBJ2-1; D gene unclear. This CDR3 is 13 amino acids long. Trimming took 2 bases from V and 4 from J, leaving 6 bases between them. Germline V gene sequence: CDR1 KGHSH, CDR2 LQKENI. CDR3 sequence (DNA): TGTGCCAGCTCACCAGAATCTTACAATGAGCAGTTCTTC. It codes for CASSPESYNEQFF.

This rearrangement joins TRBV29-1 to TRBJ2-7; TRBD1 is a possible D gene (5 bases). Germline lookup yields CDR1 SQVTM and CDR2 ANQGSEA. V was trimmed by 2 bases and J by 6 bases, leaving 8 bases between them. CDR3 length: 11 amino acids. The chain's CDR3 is CSVEIRAEQYF. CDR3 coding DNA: TGCAGCGTTGAAATCAGGGCCGAGCAGTACTTC.

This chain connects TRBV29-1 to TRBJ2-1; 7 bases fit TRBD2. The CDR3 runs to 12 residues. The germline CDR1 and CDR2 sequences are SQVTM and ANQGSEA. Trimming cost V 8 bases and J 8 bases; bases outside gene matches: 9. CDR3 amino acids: CSHGRFADEQFF. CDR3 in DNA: TGCAGCCACGGGAGGTTCGCTGATGAGCAGTTCTTC.